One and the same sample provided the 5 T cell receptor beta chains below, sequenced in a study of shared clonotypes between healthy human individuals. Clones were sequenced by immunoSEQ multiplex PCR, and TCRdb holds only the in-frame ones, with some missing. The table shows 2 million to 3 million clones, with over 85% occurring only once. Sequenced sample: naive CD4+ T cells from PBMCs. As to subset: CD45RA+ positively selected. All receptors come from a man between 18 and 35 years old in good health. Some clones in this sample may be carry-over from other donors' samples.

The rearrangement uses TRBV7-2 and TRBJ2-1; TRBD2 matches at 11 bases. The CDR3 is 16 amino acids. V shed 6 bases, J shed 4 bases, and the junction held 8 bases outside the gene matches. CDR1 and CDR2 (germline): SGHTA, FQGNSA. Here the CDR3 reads CASRTSSGRIYNEQFF. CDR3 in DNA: TGTGCCAGCAGAACTTCTAGCGGGAGGATTTACAATGAGCAGTTCTTC.

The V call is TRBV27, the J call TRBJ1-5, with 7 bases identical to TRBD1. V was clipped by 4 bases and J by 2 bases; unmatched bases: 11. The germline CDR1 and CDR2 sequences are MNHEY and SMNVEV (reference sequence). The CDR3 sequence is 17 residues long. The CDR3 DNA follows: TGTGCCAGCAGTTCCCTACAGGGGACGAGCCGCAATCAGCCCCAGCATTTT. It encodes CASSSLQGTSRNQPQHF.

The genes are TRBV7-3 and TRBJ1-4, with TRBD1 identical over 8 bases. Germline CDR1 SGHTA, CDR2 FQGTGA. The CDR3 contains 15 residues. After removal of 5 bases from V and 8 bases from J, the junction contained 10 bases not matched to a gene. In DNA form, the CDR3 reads TGTGCCAGCAGCCCGACAGGGGAAGAGGCGGAAAAACTGTTTTTT. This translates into CASSPTGEEAEKLFF.

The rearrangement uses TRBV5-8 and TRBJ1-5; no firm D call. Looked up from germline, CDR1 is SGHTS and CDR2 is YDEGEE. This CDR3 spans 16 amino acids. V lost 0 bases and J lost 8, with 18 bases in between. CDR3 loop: CASSLGGSRLIKPQHF. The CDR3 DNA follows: TGTGCCAGCAGCTTGGGCGGATCACGTCTAATCAAGCCCCAGCATTTT. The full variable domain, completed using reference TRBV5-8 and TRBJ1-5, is EAGVTQSPTHLIKTRGQQATLRCSPISGHTSVYWYQQALGLGLQFLLWYDEGEERNRGNFPPRFSGRQFPNYSSELNVNALELEDSALYLCASSLGGSRLIKPQHFGDGTRLSIL.

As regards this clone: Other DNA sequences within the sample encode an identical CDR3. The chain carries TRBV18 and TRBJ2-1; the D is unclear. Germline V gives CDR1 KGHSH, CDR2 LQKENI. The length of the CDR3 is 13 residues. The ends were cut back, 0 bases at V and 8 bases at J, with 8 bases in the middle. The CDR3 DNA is TGTGCCAGCTCACCACCGAATGAGGATGAGCAGTTCTTC. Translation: CASSPPNEDEQFF.